One and the same sample provided the 25 T cell receptor beta chains below, sequenced in a study of blood T cells in healthy people across ages. Next came a second PCR, run for about 7 to 12 cycles, which used a sample-barcoded 5' primer along with a J-beta primer mix. MiXCR was run by TCRdb on the 5' RACE reads, yielding one entry per CDR3 protein. The table includes more than 800,000 distinct CDR3 sequences, about 28% detected once. The sequenced sample consisted of blood. These receptor sequences come from a woman aged 80 or over in good health.

This clonotype has at least ten counts. The CDR3 coding sequence is TGTGCCAGCAGTTGGACGTTAGCCGAAAATCAGCCCCAGCATTTT. This translates into CASSWTLAENQPQHF. This chain connects TRBV7-2 to TRBJ1-5; D gene ambiguous. The CDR3 consists of 15 residues. V dropped 6 bases and J dropped 4 bases, with 16 bases sitting between them. Germline CDR1 and CDR2: SGHTA and FQGNSA.

This chain links TRBV7-8 with TRBJ2-2; D is ambiguous. The ends were cut back, 7 bases at V and 5 bases at J, with 17 bases in the middle. From germline, CDR1 is SGHVS and CDR2 FQNEAQ. This CDR3 contains 15 residues. The CDR3: CASIMDGLGTGELFF. The CDR3 DNA sequence: TGTGCCAGCATTATGGATGGCTTAGGGACCGGGGAGCTGTTTTTT.

This chain links TRBV20-1 with TRBJ1-1; 10 nucleotides match TRBD1. Germline lookup yields CDR1 DFQATT and CDR2 SNEGSKA (reference sequence). This CDR3 comprises 13 residues. The J segment lost 3 bases and the V segment lost 6 bases, leaving 4 bases of the junction unmatched. The chain's CDR3 is CSALGQGYTEAFF. The CDR3 bases are TGCAGTGCACTGGGACAGGGGTACACTGAAGCTTTCTTT.

J is TRBJ2-3 and V is TRBV27; D might be TRBD1 or TRBD2, each matching 6 bases. Trimming stripped 10 bases from V and 2 bases from J, with 22 bases between. The germline V gene encodes CDR1 MNHEY and CDR2 SMNVEV (reference sequence). There are 16 residues in the CDR3. In DNA, the CDR3 is TGTGCCAACACAGGAGGGGGGCGGTCTCCCACAGATACGCAGTATTTT. Translating it yields CANTGGGRSPTDTQYF.

The chain carries TRBV5-5 and TRBJ1-2, with D tentatively TRBD1 (6 bases). Germline CDR1 SGHKS, CDR2 YYEKEE (reference sequence). V shed 1 base and J shed 7 bases, with 8 bases lying between them. CDR3 length: 12 residues. This CDR3 is CASSLPRGGYTF. CDR3 sequence (DNA): TGTGCCAGCAGCTTGCCCAGGGGTGGCTACACCTTC. Looking up the rest from reference TRBV5-5 and TRBJ1-2 gives the full variable domain: DAGVTQSPTHLIKTRGQQVTLRCSPISGHKSVSWYQQVLGQGPQFIFQYYEKEERGRGNFPDRFSARQFPNYSSELNVNALLLGDSALYLCASSLPRGGYTFGSGTRLTVV.

This clonotype has at least ten counts. This rearrangement joins TRBV6-6 to TRBJ2-3; D remains unclear. The length of the CDR3 is 15 residues. V lost 0 bases to trimming and J lost 2 bases, with 9 bases between them. Per germline, CDR1 MNHNY and CDR2 SVGAGI (reference sequence). The CDR3 nucleotides read TGTGCCAGCAGTTACTCGGATACCTCCACAGATACGCAGTATTTT. Translated, it gives CASSYSDTSTDTQYF.

This clonotype has at least ten counts. The rearrangement uses TRBV5-6 and TRBJ1-2, with D maybe TRBD1 (5 bases). V gave up 4 bases and J gave up 4 bases, with 17 bases separating them. This CDR3 has 15 amino acids. Germline CDR1 and CDR2: SGHDT and YYEEEE. The CDR3 sequence: CASSPGRWGGYGYTF. The CDR3 nucleotides read TGTGCCAGCAGCCCGGGAAGGTGGGGCGGCTATGGCTACACCTTC.

This clonotype was recorded at least ten times. This rearrangement joins TRBV6-5 to TRBJ2-4; 7 nucleotides align to TRBD1. Germline V CDR1 and CDR2: MNHEY, SVGAGI. The CDR3 is 13 residues long. V lost 2 bases, J lost 8 bases, and 3 bases stayed unmatched. Written as DNA, the CDR3 is TGTGCCAGCAGTTACCAGACAGGGTACATTCAGTACTTC. Protein: CASSYQTGYIQYF.

This clonotype was found many times. Possible read error: a much larger clone is one base away. This chain links TRBV6-4 with TRBJ2-5; D not certain. The CDR3 is made up of 13 amino acids. Germline CDR1 reads MRHNA; CDR2 reads SNTAGT. V was pared by 0 bases and J by 11 bases, with 13 bases between. CDR3 residues: CASSDSVYDEQYF. As DNA, the CDR3 is TGTGCCAGCAGTGACTCCGTCTACGATGAGCAGTACTTC.

This clonotype was picked up many times. V and J are TRBV10-3 and TRBJ2-1; D is perhaps TRBD1 or TRBD2 (5 bases each). The V gene's germline CDR1 is ENHRY and CDR2 SYGVKD. Trimming removed 6 bases at V and 0 bases at J, with 9 bases between. The CDR3 contains 14 residues. CDR3 DNA: TGTGCCATCAGGGCCGGGACCTCCTACAATGAGCAGTTCTTC. Amino acid sequence: CAIRAGTSYNEQFF.

This clonotype was counted between two and nine times. The V and J genes are TRBV20-1 and TRBJ2-3; either TRBD1 or TRBD2 may supply D (5 bases each). Germline CDR1 and CDR2: DFQATT and SNEGSKA (reference sequence). Trimming left V 3 bases short and J 6 bases short, with 16 bases between. The CDR3 totals 14 residues. The CDR3 loop is CSASWKGGTDTQYF. The CDR3 region has the DNA TGCAGTGCTAGCTGGAAGGGTGGGACGGATACGCAGTATTTT.

In this sample, this clonotype turned up many times. V and J are TRBV5-1 and TRBJ1-2; no definite D call. The CDR3 extends over 13 amino acids. The germline V gene encodes CDR1 SGHRS and CDR2 YFSETQ. V gave up 0 bases and J gave up 8 bases, with 11 bases separating them. This CDR3 is CASSLGHQQGYTF. CDR3 DNA sequence: TGCGCCAGCAGCTTGGGGCATCAACAAGGCTACACCTTC.

The sample holds many counts of this clonotype. This chain connects TRBV5-1 to TRBJ2-3; 9 positions agree with TRBD2. This CDR3 comprises 15 residues. Germline V gene data show CDR1 as SGHRS and CDR2 as YFSETQ. V was clipped by 6 bases and J by 0 bases; unmatched bases: 5. CDR3 region: CASTVAGGSTDTQYF. The CDR3 DNA sequence: TGCGCCAGCACCGTCGCGGGGGGGAGCACAGATACGCAGTATTTT.

This clonotype was counted a few times. A much larger clone differs from this one at a single base, so this may be a read error. The genes are TRBV6-2 or TRBV6-3 and TRBJ2-7; D might be TRBD1 or TRBD2, each matching 5 bases. Trimming cost V 6 bases and J 6 bases, with 12 bases left between them. Germline lookup yields CDR1 MNHEY and CDR2 SVGEGT. The CDR3 is 12 amino acids. In DNA, the CDR3 is TGTGCCAGCAGGTGGACAAGCGGCGAGCAGTACTTC. It encodes CASRWTSGEQYF.

This clonotype was seen many times. V and J are TRBV5-1 and TRBJ2-7; a weak D match, TRBD1 (6 bases). V lost 5 bases, J lost 1 base, and 10 bases lay in between. This CDR3 has 13 residues. In germline, CDR1 is SGHRS, CDR2 YFSETQ. CDR3 region: CASSWDKSYEQYF. The CDR3 DNA follows: TGCGCCAGCAGTTGGGACAAGTCCTACGAGCAGTACTTC. Drawing the rest from reference TRBV5-1 and TRBJ2-7, the complete variable domain is KAGVTQTPRYLIKTRGQQVTLSCSPISGHRSVSWYQQTPGQGLQFLFEYFSETQRNKGNFPGRFSGRQFSNSRSEMNVSTLELGDSALYLCASSWDKSYEQYFGPGTRLTVT.

This clonotype has only a few counts. V and J are TRBV21-1 and TRBJ1-6; the tabulated D call, TRBD1, remains unverified against the DNA. TRBV21-1 is a listed pseudogene. This CDR3 is built from 18 residues. CDR3 sequence reads: CASSPRRPPGQGDSPLHF. As DNA, the CDR3 is TGTGCCAGCAGCCCGCGAAGACCCCCGGGACAGGGGGATTCACCCCTCCACTTT.

This clonotype was seen a handful of times. This chain uses TRBV20-1 with TRBJ2-2, with D maybe TRBD1 (6 bases). Germline V gene lookup returns CDR1 DFQATT and CDR2 SNEGSKA (reference sequence). V lost 1 base and J 7 bases, leaving 13 bases between the germline ends. This CDR3 comprises 14 residues. Written as DNA, the CDR3 is TGCAGTGCTAGAGTGTCCAGAGGGGGCGGGGAGCTGTTTTTT. It encodes CSARVSRGGGELFF.

The chain links TRBV3-1 to TRBJ2-1; the match to TRBD1 covers 9 bases. Germline V gives CDR1 LGHDT, CDR2 YNNKEL (reference sequence). CDR3 length: 16 amino acids. Trimming took 4 bases from V and 7 from J; bases not matched to a gene: 11. CDR3 loop: CASSPAGTGIENEQFF. CDR3 bases: TGTGCCAGCAGCCCAGCCGGGACAGGGATCGAGAATGAGCAGTTCTTC.

This clonotype was found once. The chain combines TRBV7-2 with TRBJ2-3; 9 bases agree with TRBD1. CDR3 size: 19 residues. Germline CDR1 and CDR2: SGHTA and FQGNSA. V lost 2 bases to trimming and J lost 8 bases; unmatched junction nucleotides: 20. The CDR3 DNA sequence: TGTGCCAGCAGCTTACTACCTAGGGACAGGGTGGGGGGTTATGGTACGCAGTATTTT. Its translation: CASSLLPRDRVGGYGTQYF.

Of note for this clonotype: The junction departs from germline at one end; a sequencing error may be responsible. The gene calls are TRBV28 and TRBJ2-1, with 8 bases identical to TRBD2. There are 17 residues in the CDR3. Germline V gene sequence: CDR1 MDHEN, CDR2 SYDVKM. CDR3 bases: TGTGCCAGCAGTCCTTCGGGAGGCGGGGGGCTCAACAATGAGCGGTTCTTC. It yields the protein CASSPSGGGGLNNERFF.

This clonotype occurred many times. CDR3 sequence (DNA): TGCGCCAGCAGCTCCGACACGGGCATTCAGTACTTC. Protein product: CASSSDTGIQYF. The rearrangement uses TRBV5-1 and TRBJ2-4, with D uncertain. V was clipped by 3 bases and J by 9 bases, with 10 bases between them. Germline CDR1 SGHRS, CDR2 YFSETQ. The CDR3 consists of 12 residues.

This clonotype turned up a few times. V gene TRBV12-3 or TRBV12-4 combines with J gene TRBJ1-2; D may be TRBD1 (6 bases). V dropped 1 base and J dropped 4 bases, with 13 bases sitting between them. The CDR3 covers 15 residues. The CDR3 nucleotides are TGTGCCAGCAGTTTAGGCGGACAGTCTTGCTATGGCTACACCTTC. It is translated as CASSLGGQSCYGYTF.

This clonotype was detected many times. The chain links TRBV9 to TRBJ2-7, with D tentatively TRBD1 (5 bases). Trimming removed 0 bases from V and 2 bases from J, with 12 bases in between. This CDR3 has 15 residues. Germline assignment: CDR1 SGDLS and CDR2 YYNGEE. CDR3 bases: TGTGCCAGCAGCGTAGGTCAGACAGCCACCTACGAGCAGTACTTC. It is translated as CASSVGQTATYEQYF.

This sequence joins TRBV20-1 and TRBJ2-5, with D maybe TRBD1 (7 bases). This CDR3 spans 14 amino acids. V lost 3 bases and J 2 bases, leaving 13 bases between the germline ends. Per the germline V gene, CDR1 is DFQATT and CDR2 is SNEGSKA (reference sequence). CDR3 sequence (DNA): TGCAGTGCTAGGGTCAGGGGGGCTCAAGAGACCCAGTACTTC. Residues: CSARVRGAQETQYF.

This clonotype has a count of ten or more. The V and J genes are TRBV27 and TRBJ2-5, with D unclear. This CDR3 contains 16 residues. Germline V gives CDR1 MNHEY, CDR2 SMNVEV (reference sequence). V lost 5 bases and J lost 4, with 20 bases in between. CDR3 sequence: CASSSSRPSYLETQYF. For the CDR3, the DNA is TGTGCCAGCAGTAGCTCTCGACCCTCTTATCTAGAGACCCAGTACTTC.